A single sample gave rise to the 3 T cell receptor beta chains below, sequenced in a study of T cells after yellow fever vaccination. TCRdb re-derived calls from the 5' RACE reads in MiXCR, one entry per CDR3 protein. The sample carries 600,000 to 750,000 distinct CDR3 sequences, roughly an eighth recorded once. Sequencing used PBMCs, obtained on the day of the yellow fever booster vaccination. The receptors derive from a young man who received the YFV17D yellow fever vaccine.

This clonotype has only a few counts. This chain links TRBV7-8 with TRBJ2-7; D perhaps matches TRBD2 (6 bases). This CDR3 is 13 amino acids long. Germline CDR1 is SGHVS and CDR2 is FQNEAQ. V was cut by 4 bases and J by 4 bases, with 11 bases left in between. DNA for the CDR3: TGTGCCAGCAGCTCCAGGCGGGAATACGAGCAGTACTTC. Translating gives CASSSRREYEQYF.

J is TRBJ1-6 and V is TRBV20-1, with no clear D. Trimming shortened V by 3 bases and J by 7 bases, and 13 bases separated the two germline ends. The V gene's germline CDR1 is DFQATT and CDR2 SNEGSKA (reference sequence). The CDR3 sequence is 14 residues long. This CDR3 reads CSARQTGVNSPLHF. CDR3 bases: TGCAGTGCTAGGCAGACCGGGGTGAATTCACCCCTCCACTTT.

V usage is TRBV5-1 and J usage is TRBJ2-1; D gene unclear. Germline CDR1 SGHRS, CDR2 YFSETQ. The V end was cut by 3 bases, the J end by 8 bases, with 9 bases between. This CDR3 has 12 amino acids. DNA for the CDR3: TGCGCCAGCAGCTCCTCTTTCCATGAGCAGTTCTTC. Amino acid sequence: CASSSSFHEQFF.